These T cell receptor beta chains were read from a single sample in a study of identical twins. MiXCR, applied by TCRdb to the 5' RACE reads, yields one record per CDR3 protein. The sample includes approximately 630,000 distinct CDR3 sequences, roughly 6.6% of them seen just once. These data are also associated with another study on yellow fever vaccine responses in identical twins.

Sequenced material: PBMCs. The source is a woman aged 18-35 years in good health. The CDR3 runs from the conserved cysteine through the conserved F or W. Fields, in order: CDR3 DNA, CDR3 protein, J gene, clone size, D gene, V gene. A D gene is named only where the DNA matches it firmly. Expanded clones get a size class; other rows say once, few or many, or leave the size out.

cdr3_nt: TGTGCCAGCAGCTATAGAGGGGGGGGCCAAGAGACCCAGTACTTC; cdr3_aa: CASSYRGGGQETQYF; j_call: TRBJ2-5; clone_size: few; d_call: .; v_call: TRBV11-2
cdr3_nt: TGTGCCAGCAGTTATCTAACAGGGAACGAGCAGTACTTC; cdr3_aa: CASSYLTGNEQYF; j_call: TRBJ2-7; clone_size: .; d_call: .; v_call: TRBV6-5
cdr3_nt: TGCAGTGCTTCCCCGGGACAGCGACCCACCGGGGAGCTGTTTTTT; cdr3_aa: CSASPGQRPTGELFF; j_call: TRBJ2-2; clone_size: few; d_call: TRBD1; v_call: TRBV20-1
cdr3_nt: TGTGCCAGCGCATCCCAACAGGGGGGACCTAACTATGGCTACACCTTC; cdr3_aa: CASASQQGGPNYGYTF; j_call: TRBJ1-2; clone_size: .; d_call: TRBD1; v_call: TRBV28
cdr3_nt: TGCAGTGCTAGAGATGGGGTCAAAACTAATGAAAAACTGTTTTTT; cdr3_aa: CSARDGVKTNEKLFF; j_call: TRBJ1-4; clone_size: .; d_call: .; v_call: TRBV20-1
cdr3_nt: TGTGCCAGCACCCCCCCGGGAGGCGGGAACGAGCAGTACTTC; cdr3_aa: CASTPPGGGNEQYF; j_call: TRBJ2-7; clone_size: .; d_call: TRBD2; v_call: TRBV7-9
cdr3_nt: TGCAGCGTTGTTCTCCGCGTCAGCAATGAGCAGTTCTTC; cdr3_aa: CSVVLRVSNEQFF; j_call: TRBJ2-1; clone_size: few; d_call: .; v_call: TRBV29-1
cdr3_nt: TGTGCCAGCAACAAACTGACAGGGGTTGGAAACACCATATATTTT; cdr3_aa: CASNKLTGVGNTIYF; j_call: TRBJ1-3; clone_size: .; d_call: TRBD1; v_call: TRBV7-9
cdr3_nt: TGCGCCAGCAGCGTCTCTACTCTAGCGACCCGCACAGATACGCAGTATTTT; cdr3_aa: CASSVSTLATRTDTQYF; j_call: TRBJ2-3; clone_size: many; d_call: .; v_call: TRBV5-1
cdr3_nt: TGTGCCAGCAGCCCCATTGAGGGACTAGCTTCGTACGAGCAGTACTTC; cdr3_aa: CASSPIEGLASYEQYF; j_call: TRBJ2-7; clone_size: .; d_call: TRBD2; v_call: TRBV7-9
cdr3_nt: TGTGCCAGCAGCCAAGAAGGAATAGGGAGGACAGATACGCAGTATTTT; cdr3_aa: CASSQEGIGRTDTQYF; j_call: TRBJ2-3; clone_size: few; d_call: .; v_call: TRBV3-1
cdr3_nt: TGCGCCAGCAGGGAGAAGGGACGAGTATTCAGCACAGATACGCAGTATTTT; cdr3_aa: CASREKGRVFSTDTQYF; j_call: TRBJ2-3; clone_size: many; d_call: .; v_call: TRBV10-2
cdr3_nt: TGTGCCAGCAGTACCGGGACGGGTATCAAGCCCCAGCATTTT; cdr3_aa: CASSTGTGIKPQHF; j_call: TRBJ1-5; clone_size: .; d_call: .; v_call: TRBV12-3/TRBV12-4
cdr3_nt: TGTGCCATCAGTAGGGGCCCCTCTAGCACAGATACGCAGTATTTT; cdr3_aa: CAISRGPSSTDTQYF; j_call: TRBJ2-3; clone_size: few; d_call: .; v_call: TRBV10-3
cdr3_nt: TGTGCCAGCAGCGGGGCGCCCGGGACAGGGTATTTCGGTGAGCAGTTCTTC; cdr3_aa: CASSGAPGTGYFGEQFF; j_call: TRBJ2-1; clone_size: .; d_call: TRBD1; v_call: TRBV6-1
cdr3_nt: TGTGCCAGCAGCCCAAGTCTCGCCTCACGAAGGGAGACCCAGTACTTC; cdr3_aa: CASSPSLASRRETQYF; j_call: TRBJ2-5; clone_size: few; d_call: .; v_call: TRBV7-9
cdr3_nt: TGTGCCAGTTGCCGGGACCCCCTCCAAACGCAGTATTTT; cdr3_aa: CASCRDPLQTQYF; j_call: TRBJ2-3; clone_size: few; d_call: .; v_call: TRBV2
cdr3_nt: TGTGCCAGCAGGGTCGGACAGAATAATTCACCCCTCCACTTT; cdr3_aa: CASRVGQNNSPLHF; j_call: TRBJ1-6; clone_size: few; d_call: .; v_call: TRBV6-1
cdr3_nt: TGTGCCAGCAGCCAAGGGCTAGCGGAACATTCCTACAATGAGCAGTTCTTC; cdr3_aa: CASSQGLAEHSYNEQFF; j_call: TRBJ2-1; clone_size: few; d_call: TRBD2; v_call: TRBV4-2
cdr3_nt: TGTGCCAGCAGCTTATATGGGGGGGACAATGAGCAGTTCTTC; cdr3_aa: CASSLYGGDNEQFF; j_call: TRBJ2-1; clone_size: few; d_call: TRBD2; v_call: TRBV13
cdr3_nt: TGTGCCAGCAGTTCCACAGGGGAGCGGCAGCCCCAGCATTTT; cdr3_aa: CASSSTGERQPQHF; j_call: TRBJ1-5; clone_size: few; d_call: TRBD1; v_call: TRBV7-9
cdr3_nt: TGTGCCAGCAGTGATGTGGGGAATGAGCAGTTCTTC; cdr3_aa: CASSDVGNEQFF; j_call: TRBJ2-1; clone_size: .; d_call: .; v_call: TRBV12-3/TRBV12-4
cdr3_nt: TGCAGTGCTAGAATAGCGGGGGTAGCAGATACGCAGTATTTT; cdr3_aa: CSARIAGVADTQYF; j_call: TRBJ2-3; clone_size: many; d_call: TRBD2; v_call: TRBV20-1
cdr3_nt: TGTGCCACCAGTGAACGGGACTTAGTTTACAATGAGCAGTTCTTC; cdr3_aa: CATSERDLVYNEQFF; j_call: TRBJ2-1; clone_size: .; d_call: .; v_call: TRBV24-1
cdr3_nt: TGTGCCACCAGTGACCGGGACAGTCTCAATGAGCAGTTCTTC; cdr3_aa: CATSDRDSLNEQFF; j_call: TRBJ2-1; clone_size: many; d_call: TRBD1; v_call: TRBV24-1
cdr3_nt: TGCGCCAGCACCCAGGGGTTGAACACTGAAGCTTTCTTT; cdr3_aa: CASTQGLNTEAFF; j_call: TRBJ1-1; clone_size: .; d_call: .; v_call: TRBV5-1
cdr3_nt: TGCGCCAGCAGCCAAAGAGGCAGGGGGCGGGGGAACACTGAAGCTTTCTTT; cdr3_aa: CASSQRGRGRGNTEAFF; j_call: TRBJ1-1; clone_size: .; d_call: TRBD1; v_call: TRBV4-1
cdr3_nt: TGTGCCAGCAGCTTGAGGATGACAGGGGGAATCGGTGCTGGCTACACCTTC; cdr3_aa: CASSLRMTGGIGAGYTF; j_call: TRBJ1-2; clone_size: few; d_call: TRBD1; v_call: TRBV7-2
cdr3_nt: TGTGCCAGCAGTTACTCGGGGACAGCGGGGCTGGTGTCTGGGGCCAACGTCCTGTCTTTC; cdr3_aa: CASSYSGTAGLVSGANVLSF; j_call: TRBJ2-6; clone_size: .; d_call: .; v_call: TRBV6-2/TRBV6-3
cdr3_nt: TGTGCCAGCAGCGGACGTCCGGGACTAGCGGGAGATAGAGTGGCCGGGGAGCTGTTTTTT; cdr3_aa: CASSGRPGLAGDRVAGELFF; j_call: TRBJ2-2; clone_size: .; d_call: TRBD2; v_call: TRBV7-7
cdr3_nt: TGTGCCAGCACCCTACTAGCGGGGTCCACCGGGGAGCTGTTTTTT; cdr3_aa: CASTLLAGSTGELFF; j_call: TRBJ2-2; clone_size: .; d_call: TRBD2; v_call: TRBV12-3/TRBV12-4
cdr3_nt: TGTGCCAGCAGTTCCAGGGAGAGGGGTACGGAGACCCAGTACTTC; cdr3_aa: CASSSRERGTETQYF; j_call: TRBJ2-5; clone_size: many; d_call: .; v_call: TRBV27
cdr3_nt: TGTGCCAGCACCTTATCGCGGGGGTCCACCGGGGAGCTGTTTTTT; cdr3_aa: CASTLSRGSTGELFF; j_call: TRBJ2-2; clone_size: .; d_call: TRBD2; v_call: TRBV3-1
cdr3_nt: TGTGCCAGCAGACCTACCACCGGACAGACCCTTTCCTACAATGAGCAGTTCTTC; cdr3_aa: CASRPTTGQTLSYNEQFF; j_call: TRBJ2-1; clone_size: .; d_call: .; v_call: TRBV5-6
cdr3_nt: TGTGCCAGCAGTCCTTTGGGGAGAAGCACAGATACGCAGTATTTT; cdr3_aa: CASSPLGRSTDTQYF; j_call: TRBJ2-3; clone_size: few; d_call: .; v_call: TRBV6-1